The present entry profiles one T cell receptor beta chain with its context. Its antigen is still unknown. This specimen comes from a study of blood T cells in healthy people across ages. PBMCs, at least 6 million per sample, were isolated. Samples each yielded at least 6 micrograms of total RNA. Overall study findings and caveats: A roughly linear fall in TCR beta diversity per million T cells was seen with increasing age.

A second roughly 7 to 12 cycle PCR used barcoded and J-beta primers. TCRdb redid the calling of the 5' RACE reads with MiXCR, one entry per CDR3 protein. The sample yields hundreds of thousands of distinct CDR3 sequences, over 45% seen once. Sequenced material: blood. The clonotype comes from a woman aged 60 to 75 in good health.

The CDR3 region is CASSNPPADTQYF. The CDR3 DNA reads as TGTGCCAGCAGTAATCCTCCCGCAGATACGCAGTATTTT. This chain links TRBV6-2 or TRBV6-3 with TRBJ2-3; D gene unclear. Trimming stripped 5 bases from V and 4 bases from J, with 10 bases between. CDR3 length: 13 amino acids. The germline V gene encodes CDR1 MNHEY and CDR2 SVGEGT.